This TCR beta chain was documented in a study of OX40 agonist ivuxolimab in advanced cancers. Study-wide background: Partial responses were achieved by three patients, one with hepatocellular carcinoma and two with cutaneous melanoma.

Per germline, CDR1 MNHEY and CDR2 SVGAGI. CDR3 size: 15 residues. The ends lost 0 bases at V and 7 bases at J; junction bases unmatched: 6. Here immunoSEQ multiplex PCR was the method, and the copy in TCRdb shows in-frame clones only, minus some. The sample has approximately 60,000 clones; roughly 80% are singletons. Comments on this clone: Its specificity is not known.

Study outcomes and limitations: Clonal expansion was seen in CD4+ and CD8+ blood T cells by week 6 at 0.1 to 3.0 mg/kg.

The chain is built from TRBV6-5 and TRBJ2-7; 10 nucleotides line up with TRBD1. The receptor comes from an adult with an advanced solid tumor such as melanoma, head and neck, liver or kidney cancer. The source was CD4+ or CD8+ T cells sorted from blood, collected in a trial of the OX40 agonist ivuxolimab. CDR3 region: CASSYSGTGVGEQYF. CDR3 bases: TGTGCCAGCAGTTACTCGGGGACAGGGGTTGGGGAGCAGTACTTC.